One and the same sample provided the 10 T cell receptor beta chains below, sequenced in a study of vaccination and CD4 T cells after COVID-19. Their antigens are not known. CD4+ T cells that had been cultured provided DNA sequenced with the Oncomine TCR Beta short-read assay. The template was genomic DNA from cultured CD4+ T cells. TCRdb used MiXCR to reprocess the PCR reads, holding one entry per CDR3 protein. Here the sample spans several thousand distinct CDR3 sequences, approximately 35% being singletons. The treatment was: roughly 11-day PBMC culture with coronavirus spike peptide pools or control peptides (ViraFEST assay). During the years 2011-2018, before the COVID-19 pandemic, the unexposed donor's CD4+ T cells were collected. The sample comprised CD4+ T cells from blood, cultured in vitro. These TCRs come from a human donor in good health.

This clonotype showed up just a few times. The rearrangement uses TRBV12-3 or TRBV12-4 and TRBJ1-2; D gene unclear. This CDR3 has 15 amino acids. The V and J ends lost 4 bases and 2 bases respectively, with 14 bases between them. CDR3 sequence reads: CASSSRRRSNYGYTF. CDR3 DNA sequence: TGTGCCAGCAGTTCCAGACGGAGGTCAAACTATGGCTACACCTTC.

The chain recombines TRBV7-2 with TRBJ1-2; D remains ambiguous. Germline lookup yields CDR1 SGHTA and CDR2 FQGNSA. Trimming removed 1 base at V and 5 bases at J, with 11 bases between. CDR3 length equals 14 residues. Written as DNA, the CDR3 is TGTGCCAGCAGCTTAGGCAGCCCGGGATATGGCTACACCTTC. As protein: CASSLGSPGYGYTF.

The chain couples TRBV28 to TRBJ1-1, with D possibly TRBD1 on 6 matching bases. Germline V gene data show CDR1 as MDHEN and CDR2 as SYDVKM. The CDR3 extends over 16 amino acids. V was trimmed by 4 bases and J by 1 base, leaving 16 bases between them. The DNA for the CDR3 is TGTGCCAGCAGTTCCCGATGGGGGCAGGGGAACACTGAAGCTTTCTTT. Translated: CASSSRWGQGNTEAFF.

This clonotype has just a few counts. The rearrangement links TRBV15 to TRBJ2-2; D perhaps matches TRBD1 (5 bases). Looked up from germline, CDR1 is LNHNV and CDR2 is YYDKDF (reference sequence). The CDR3 spans 13 residues. Trimming took off 2 bases at V and 7 bases at J, with 8 bases between the two ends. The CDR3 DNA sequence: TGTGCCACCAGCAGAAGGGGTAACGGGGAGCTGTTTTTT. It yields the protein CATSRRGNGELFF.

The V call is TRBV20-1, the J call TRBJ2-1; 8 bases agree with TRBD2. Germline V CDR1 and CDR2: DFQATT, SNEGSKA (reference sequence). The CDR3 sequence is 15 residues long. V was clipped by 6 bases and J by 10 bases; unmatched bases: 17. CDR3 sequence: CSAEARTGRAREQFF. The CDR3 DNA follows: TGCAGTGCCGAAGCCCGAACCGGGAGGGCCCGGGAGCAGTTCTTC.

The chain employs TRBV18 and TRBJ1-5; 8 bases map to TRBD1. V lost 3 bases and J lost 1; bases outside the gene matches: 5. This CDR3 is 16 amino acids long. Per germline, CDR1 KGHSH and CDR2 LQKENI. CDR3 residues: CASSPAGGTSNQPQHF. DNA for the CDR3: TGTGCCAGCTCACCGGCAGGGGGCACAAGCAATCAGCCCCAGCATTTT.

This clonotype was recorded a few times. This rearrangement joins TRBV19 to TRBJ1-2; D is unresolved. V was shortened by 5 bases and J by 7 bases, with 17 bases between the two germline ends. Per germline, CDR1 LNHDA and CDR2 SQIVND (reference sequence). The CDR3 length is 14 residues. CDR3 sequence reads: CASSLGPTNPGYTF. The CDR3 bases are TGTGCCAGTAGTTTAGGACCGACAAATCCTGGCTACACCTTC.

The chain couples TRBV20-1 to TRBJ2-7, with D perhaps TRBD2 (6 bases). Deletions cut 6 bases from V and 6 bases from J, with 18 bases between. The CDR3 has 13 residues. Germline CDR1 DFQATT, CDR2 SNEGSKA (reference sequence). In DNA form, the CDR3 reads TGCAGTGCCCAAGGGGACTCCCCCGGCGAGCAGTACTTC. As protein: CSAQGDSPGEQYF.

The rearrangement links TRBV29-1 to TRBJ2-2; D is unclear. CDR1 and CDR2 from the germline V gene are SQVTM and ANQGSEA. Trimming took 4 bases from V and 2 from J, leaving 8 bases between them. The CDR3 has 13 residues. The CDR3 nucleotides read TGCAGCGTTGGTGGCGGAAACACCGGGGAGCTGTTTTTT. The encoded protein is CSVGGGNTGELFF.

In its sample, this clonotype was seen once. The gene calls are TRBV20-1 and TRBJ2-1; possibly TRBD2 for D (5 bases). CDR1 is DFQATT, CDR2 SNEGSKA, per germline (reference sequence). The V end was cut by 6 bases, the J end by 5 bases, with 20 bases between. The CDR3 has 15 amino acids. DNA of the CDR3: TGCAGTGCCCTAGATAGAGGGCCTCGACACAATGAGCAGTTCTTC. Translating it yields CSALDRGPRHNEQFF.